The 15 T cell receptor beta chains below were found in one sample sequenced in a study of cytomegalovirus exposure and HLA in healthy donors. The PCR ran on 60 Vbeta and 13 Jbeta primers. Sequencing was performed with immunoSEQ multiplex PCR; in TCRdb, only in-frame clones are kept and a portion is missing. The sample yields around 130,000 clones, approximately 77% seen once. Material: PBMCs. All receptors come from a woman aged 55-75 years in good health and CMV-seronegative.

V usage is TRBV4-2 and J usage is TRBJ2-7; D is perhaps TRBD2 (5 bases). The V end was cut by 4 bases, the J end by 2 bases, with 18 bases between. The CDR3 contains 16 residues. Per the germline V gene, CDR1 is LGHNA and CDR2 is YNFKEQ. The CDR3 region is CASSRNSDLMAYEQYF. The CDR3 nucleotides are TGTGCCAGCAGCCGGAACTCGGACTTGATGGCCTACGAGCAGTACTTC.

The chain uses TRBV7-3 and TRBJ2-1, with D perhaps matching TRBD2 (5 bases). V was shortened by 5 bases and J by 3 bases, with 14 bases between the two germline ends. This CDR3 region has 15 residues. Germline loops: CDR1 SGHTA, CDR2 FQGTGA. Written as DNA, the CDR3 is TGTGCCAGCAGCCCGAATCGGGGAGACTACAATGAGCAGTTCTTC. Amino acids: CASSPNRGDYNEQFF.

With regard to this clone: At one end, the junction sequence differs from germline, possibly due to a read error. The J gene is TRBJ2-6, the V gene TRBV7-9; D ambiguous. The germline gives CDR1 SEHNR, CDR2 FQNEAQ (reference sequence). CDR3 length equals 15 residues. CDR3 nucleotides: TGTTCCAGCAGTTCAGTCCTCTCTGGGGCCAACGTCCTGACTTTC. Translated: CSSSSVLSGANVLTF.

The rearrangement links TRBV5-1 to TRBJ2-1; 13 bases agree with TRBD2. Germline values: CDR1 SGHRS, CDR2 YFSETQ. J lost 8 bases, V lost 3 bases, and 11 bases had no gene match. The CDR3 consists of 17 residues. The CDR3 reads CASSSGPGTSGAYEQFF. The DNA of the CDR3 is TGCGCCAGCAGCTCGGGACCCGGGACTAGCGGGGCTTATGAGCAGTTCTTC.

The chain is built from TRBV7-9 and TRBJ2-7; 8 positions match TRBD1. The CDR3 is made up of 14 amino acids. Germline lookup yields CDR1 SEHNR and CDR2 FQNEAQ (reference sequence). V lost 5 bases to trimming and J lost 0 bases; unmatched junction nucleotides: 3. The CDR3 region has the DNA TGTGCCAGCAGCCAAGGGACAGGCTCCTACGAGCAGTACTTC. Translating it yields CASSQGTGSYEQYF.

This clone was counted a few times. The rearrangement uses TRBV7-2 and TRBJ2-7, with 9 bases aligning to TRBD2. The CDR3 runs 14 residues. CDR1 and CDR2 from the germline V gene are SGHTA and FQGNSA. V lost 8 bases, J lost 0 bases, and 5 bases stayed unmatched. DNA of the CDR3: TGTGCCAGCGGTCTTAGCGGGAGCTCCTACGAGCAGTACTTC. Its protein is CASGLSGSSYEQYF.

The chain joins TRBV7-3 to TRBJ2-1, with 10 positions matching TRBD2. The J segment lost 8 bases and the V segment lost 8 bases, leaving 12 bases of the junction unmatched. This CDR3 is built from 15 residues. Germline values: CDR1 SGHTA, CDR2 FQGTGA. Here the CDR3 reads CASGPAGGVIDEQFF. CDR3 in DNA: TGTGCCAGCGGCCCAGCGGGAGGGGTGATTGATGAGCAGTTCTTC. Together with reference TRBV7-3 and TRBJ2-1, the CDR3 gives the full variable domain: GAGVSQTPSNKVTEKGKYVELRCDPISGHTALYWYRQSLGQGPEFLIYFQGTGAADDSGLPNDRFFAVRPEGSVSTLKIQRTERGDSAVYLCASGPAGGVIDEQFFGPGTRLTVL.

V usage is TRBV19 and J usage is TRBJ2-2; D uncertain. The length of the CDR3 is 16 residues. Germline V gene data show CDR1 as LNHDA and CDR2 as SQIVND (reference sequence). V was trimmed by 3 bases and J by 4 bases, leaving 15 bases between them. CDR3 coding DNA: TGTGCCAGTAGTATCTTTTGGTTAGCTGGCACCGGGGAGCTGTTTTTT. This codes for CASSIFWLAGTGELFF. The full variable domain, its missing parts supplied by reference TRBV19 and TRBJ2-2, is DGGITQSPKYLFRKEGQNVTLSCEQNLNHDAMYWYRQDPGQGLRLIYYSQIVNDFQKGDIAEGYSVSREKKESFPLTVTSAQKNPTAFYLCASSIFWLAGTGELFFGEGSRLTVL.

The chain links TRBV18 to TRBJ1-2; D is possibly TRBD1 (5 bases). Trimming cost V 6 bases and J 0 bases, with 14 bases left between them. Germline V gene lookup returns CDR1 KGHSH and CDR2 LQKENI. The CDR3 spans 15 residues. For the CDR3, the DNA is TGTGCCAGCTCCCGGGACGGGGGTGCTAACTATGGCTACACCTTC. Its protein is CASSRDGGANYGYTF.

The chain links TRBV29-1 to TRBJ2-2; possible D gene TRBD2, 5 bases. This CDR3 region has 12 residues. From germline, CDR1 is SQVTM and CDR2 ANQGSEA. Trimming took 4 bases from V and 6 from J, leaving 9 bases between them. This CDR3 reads CSVGAAPGELFF. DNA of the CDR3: TGCAGCGTTGGAGCGGCCCCCGGGGAGCTGTTTTTT.

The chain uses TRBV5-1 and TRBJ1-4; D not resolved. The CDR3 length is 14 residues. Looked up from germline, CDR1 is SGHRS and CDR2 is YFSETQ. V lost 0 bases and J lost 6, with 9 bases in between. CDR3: CASSLAGRDEKLFF. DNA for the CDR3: TGCGCCAGCAGCTTGGCTGGTCGGGATGAAAAACTGTTTTTT.

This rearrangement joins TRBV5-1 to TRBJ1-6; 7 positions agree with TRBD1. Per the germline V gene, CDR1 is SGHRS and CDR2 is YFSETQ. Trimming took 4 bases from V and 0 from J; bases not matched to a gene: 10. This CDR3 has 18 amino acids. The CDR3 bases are TGCGCCAGCAGCCCTGCCGGACAGGCTAGCTCCTATAATTCACCCCTCCACTTT. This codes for CASSPAGQASSYNSPLHF.

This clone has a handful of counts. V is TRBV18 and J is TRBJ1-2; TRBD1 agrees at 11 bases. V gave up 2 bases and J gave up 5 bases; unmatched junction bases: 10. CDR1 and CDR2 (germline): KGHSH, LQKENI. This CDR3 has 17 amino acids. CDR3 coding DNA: TGTGCCAGCTCACCAATTCCAGGACAGGGGGCACAATATGGCTACACCTTC. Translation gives CASSPIPGQGAQYGYTF.

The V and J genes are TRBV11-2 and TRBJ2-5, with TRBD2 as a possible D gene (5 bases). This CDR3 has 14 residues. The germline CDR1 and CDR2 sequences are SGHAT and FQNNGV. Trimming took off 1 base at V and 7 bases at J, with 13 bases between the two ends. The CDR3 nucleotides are TGTGCCAGCAGCTTAGCGGGTCCTCGGGGGACCCAGTACTTC. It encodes CASSLAGPRGTQYF.

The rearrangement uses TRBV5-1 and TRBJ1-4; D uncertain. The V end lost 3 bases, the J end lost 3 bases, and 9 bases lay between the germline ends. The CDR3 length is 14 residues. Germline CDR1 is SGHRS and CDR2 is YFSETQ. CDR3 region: CASSSGRANEKLFF. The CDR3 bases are TGCGCCAGCAGCTCCGGGAGAGCTAATGAAAAACTGTTTTTT.